This T cell receptor beta chain was sequenced for a study of blood T cell repertoires in COVID-19. The wider study: Both acute and convalescent COVID-19 samples were obtained from the United States, Italy and Spain. In each case, the material was cDNA or gDNA derived from T cells, B-cell-depleted T cells, or PBMCs.

Under the authors' procedure: Researchers report that nucleated cell counts were estimated from reference gene primer amplification. Some clones are missing from TCRdb's copy, which holds only in-frame ones; the method was immunoSEQ multiplex PCR. V, J and clone size are taken as reported in that table, and D and trimming were inferred from the DNA itself. The data hold 150,000 to 200,000 clones, with 80% to 90% observed a single time. In Seattle, patients joined the study during active infection and were tracked longitudinally. The clonotype was recovered from a woman in her 70s with COVID-19, enrolled during active disease. The sequencing sample was made of peripheral blood.

This chain's CDR3 is CASRGGVSGELFF. In DNA form, the CDR3 reads TGTGCCAGCAGGGGAGGGGTATCCGGGGAGCTGTTTTTT. The V gene is TRBV28, the J gene TRBJ2-2, with 7 nucleotides matching TRBD2. The CDR3 has 13 residues. J was trimmed by 6 bases and V by 6 bases; bases with no gene match: 4. Germline V gene lookup returns CDR1 MDHEN and CDR2 SYDVKM.